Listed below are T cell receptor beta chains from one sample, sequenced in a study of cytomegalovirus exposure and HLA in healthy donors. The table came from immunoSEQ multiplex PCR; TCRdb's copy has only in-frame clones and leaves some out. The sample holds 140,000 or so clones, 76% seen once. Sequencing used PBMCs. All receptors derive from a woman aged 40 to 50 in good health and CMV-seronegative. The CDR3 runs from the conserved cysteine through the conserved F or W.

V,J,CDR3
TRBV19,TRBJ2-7,CASSLQGPPYEQYF
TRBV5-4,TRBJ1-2,CASSPGTGHGYTF
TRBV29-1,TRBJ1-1,CSVGNRGDTEAFF
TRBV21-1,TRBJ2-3,CASRGLGQSTDTQYF
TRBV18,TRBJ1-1,CASSPIKGTGSSEAFF
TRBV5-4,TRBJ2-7,CASSLGTDRIYEQYF
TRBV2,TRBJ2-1,CASSESASGSFYNEQFF
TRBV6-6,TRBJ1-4,CASSYEATNEKLFF
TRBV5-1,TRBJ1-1,CASSLGVQANTEAFF
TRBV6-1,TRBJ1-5,CASSGDSNQPQHF
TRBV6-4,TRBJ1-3,CASSDHRVQGNTIYF
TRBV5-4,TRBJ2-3,CASSLIAGEGNTQYF
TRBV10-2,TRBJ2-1,CASTGGRVNEQFF
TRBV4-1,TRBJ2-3,CASSPPGWADTQYF
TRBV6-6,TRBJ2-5,CASSPNTQETQYF
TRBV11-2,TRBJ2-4,CASSRIRQGEAKNIQYF
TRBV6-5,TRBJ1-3,CASRSTVHSGNTIYF
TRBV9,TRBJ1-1,CASSVVGLNTEAFF
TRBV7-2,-,CASSLEIAGTYEQYF
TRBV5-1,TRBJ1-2,CASSADASSAGYTF
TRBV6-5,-,CASSWATSWETQYF
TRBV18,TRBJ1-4,CASSSFTGQGFSELFF
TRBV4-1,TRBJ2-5,CASSQRIGTGLTSETQYF
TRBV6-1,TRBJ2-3,CASSARLAGTDTQYF
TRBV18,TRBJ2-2,CASSPAGVGTGELFF
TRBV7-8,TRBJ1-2,CASSLGGVGYTF
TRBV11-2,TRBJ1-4,CASSLRDRINEKLFF
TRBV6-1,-,CASTQRVKVAYEQYF
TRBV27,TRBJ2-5,CASSKYTGLAGEQYF
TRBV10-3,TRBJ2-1,CAISGVGALSSYNEQFF
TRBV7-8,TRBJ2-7,CASSVGPGGYEQYF
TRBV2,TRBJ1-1,CASSEEDEAFF
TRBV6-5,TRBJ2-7,CASSRGGQGMYEQYF
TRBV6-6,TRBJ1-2,CASSYEDRGDGYTF
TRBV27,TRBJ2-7,CASSPGTSGGNEQYF
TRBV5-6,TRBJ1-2,CASSSGVQDRVYGYTF
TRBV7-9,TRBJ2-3,CSSSLLSSTDTQYF
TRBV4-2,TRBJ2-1,CASSQEAGLPFF
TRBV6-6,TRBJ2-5,CASSYRDTKETQYF
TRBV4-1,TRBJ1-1,CASSQDYGLQGTEAFF
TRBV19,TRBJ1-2,CASRTQGAQGYTF
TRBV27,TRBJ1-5,CASSFDGPEQPQHF
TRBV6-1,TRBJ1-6,CASSVIRGRESPLHF
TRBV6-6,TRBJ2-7,CASRGGQAYEQYF
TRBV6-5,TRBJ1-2,CASSRKGGFYGYTF
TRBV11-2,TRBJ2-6,CASSQFPGGWSAGANVLTF
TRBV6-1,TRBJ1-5,CASSVQGFDQPQHF
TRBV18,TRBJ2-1,CASLGSGNGEQFF
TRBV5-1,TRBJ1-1,CASSLGGPRNTEAFF
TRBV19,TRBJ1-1,CASTRRRGHTEAFF
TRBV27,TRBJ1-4,CASRRLTGSLINEKLFF
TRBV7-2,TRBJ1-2,CASSLGPGGGYTF
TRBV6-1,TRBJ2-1,CASTRTGNEQFF
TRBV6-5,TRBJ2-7,CASSLLQGTYEQYF
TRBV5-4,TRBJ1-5,CASSSPGGPQHF
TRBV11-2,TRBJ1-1,CASSLEGLGAVF